This is a list of T cell receptor beta chains from one sample in a study of Graves' ophthalmopathy and Graves' hyperthyroidism. TCRdb reprocessed the multiplex PCR reads with MiXCR, giving one entry per CDR3 protein. The table lists roughly 1.1 million distinct CDR3 sequences, roughly two fifths of them singletons. The material sequenced was peripheral blood or thyroid tissue (not recorded which). The source is an adult man with Graves' hyperthyroidism. CDR3s include the opening cysteine and the closing phenylalanine or tryptophan. A D gene is named only where the DNA matches it firmly. Clone sizes are given selectively: once, few, many, or a class where the clone is expanded.

>once|TRBV7-2|TRBD1|TRBJ1-4
TGTGCCAGCAGCTTCCGAGGGGGACAGGGGGCCGAAAAACTGTTTTTT
CASSFRGGQGAEKLFF
>NA|TRBV29-1|TRBD1|TRBJ1-4
TGCAGCGTTGGGACAGGGTATGAAAAACTGTTTTTT
CSVGTGYEKLFF
>many|TRBV20-1|NA|TRBJ1-5
TGCAGTGCTAGAAGGGACAATAGCAATCAGCCCCAGCATTTT
CSARRDNSNQPQHF
>NA|TRBV11-2|NA|TRBJ1-2
TGTGCCAGGGGAGTGGGGGGCGGAGAGGGCACCTTC
CARGVGGGEGTF
>many|TRBV20-1|NA|TRBJ1-4
TGCAGTGCTAGAGATTTAAGTGAAAAACTGTTTTTT
CSARDLSEKLFF
>few|TRBV29-1|NA|TRBJ1-2
TGCAGCGTTGAAGATACCAAGTCGGCTAATGGCTACACCTTC
CSVEDTKSANGYTF
>many|TRBV10-3|TRBD1|TRBJ1-2
TGTGCCAGCAGTTCCGGACAGGGGCTTTATGGCTACACCTTC
CASSSGQGLYGYTF
>NA|TRBV6-1|NA|TRBJ1-5
TGTGCCAGCAGTGCCCAAGACAGGTACGATCAGCCCCAGCATTTT
CASSAQDRYDQPQHF
>NA|TRBV11-2|NA|TRBJ1-4
TGTGCCAGCAGCTTCGCACCAGGGTATGAAAAACTGTTTTTT
CASSFAPGYEKLFF
>NA|TRBV6-2/TRBV6-3|TRBD1|TRBJ1-6
TGTGCCAGCAGTTACCCGGAGGGGACAGGGGCGGCCTATAATTCACCCCTCCACTTT
CASSYPEGTGAAYNSPLHF
>many|TRBV5-1|TRBD2|TRBJ2-5
TGCGCCAGCAGCTTGACTAGCGGGAGTATGGAGACCCAGTACTTC
CASSLTSGSMETQYF
>NA|TRBV2|NA|TRBJ2-3
TGTGCCAGCAGTGAATTTGGGCAAATATGGTATTTT
CASSEFGQIWYF
>many|TRBV4-3|NA|TRBJ1-5
TGCGCCAGCAGCCAAGAGTTGAGGCAGCCCCAGCATTTT
CASSQELRQPQHF
>few|TRBV20-1|NA|TRBJ2-2
TGCAGTGCTAGAGATTTTTACGGGGAACCTAACACCGGGGAGCTGTTTTTT
CSARDFYGEPNTGELFF
>NA|TRBV12-3/TRBV12-4|NA|TRBJ2-2
TGTGCCAGCAGGGTACAGGGAAGAACCGGGGAGCTGTTTTTT
CASRVQGRTGELFF
>few|TRBV20-1|TRBD1|TRBJ1-5
TGCAGTGCCAGTGCGGGACAGGGCTATAGCAATCAGCCCCAGCATTTT
CSASAGQGYSNQPQHF
>NA|TRBV19|TRBD1|TRBJ2-6
TGTGCCAGTAGTGACCCGGGACAGTATTATGGTGGGGCCAACGTCCTGACTTTC
CASSDPGQYYGGANVLTF
>NA|TRBV7-9|NA|TRBJ2-5
TGTGCCAGCAGCTTAATGAAAGGTTGGGGGCAAGAGACCCAGTACTTC
CASSLMKGWGQETQYF
>few|TRBV6-6|NA|TRBJ1-1
TGTGCCAGCAGTCCTACAGGACCCGTTGGAGCTTTCTTT
CASSPTGPVGAFF
>NA|TRBV29-1|NA|TRBJ1-2
TGCAGCGTTGAAGATCGGGGGAGGAATGGCTACACCTTC
CSVEDRGRNGYTF
>many|TRBV7-2|NA|TRBJ1-1
TGTGCCAGCAGCCCCACACGGAGTGATACCAGTGAAGCTTTCTTT
CASSPTRSDTSEAFF
>NA|TRBV11-1|NA|TRBJ1-2
TGTGCCAGCAGTCTCGACCGGCTCGATGGTGGCTACACCTTC
CASSLDRLDGGYTF
>NA|TRBV20-1|TRBD2|TRBJ2-7
TGCAGTGCTAGTTGGACTAGTGGGTACGAGCAGTACTTC
CSASWTSGYEQYF
>NA|TRBV7-9|NA|TRBJ1-1
TGTGCCAGCATCGGGGTAGGGAACACTGAAGCTTTCTTT
CASIGVGNTEAFF
>few|TRBV2|NA|TRBJ1-5
TGTGCCAGCAGTGGGGACGGGGATCAGCCCCAGCATTTT
CASSGDGDQPQHF
>NA|TRBV10-3|TRBD1|TRBJ1-4
TGTGCCATCGCGGGGACAGTTGGTGAAAAACTGTTTTTT
CAIAGTVGEKLFF
>many|TRBV15|NA|TRBJ1-4
TGTGCCACCAGCAGAGACGGGGGGCTAGATGAAAAACTGTTTTTT
CATSRDGGLDEKLFF
>many|TRBV29-1|NA|TRBJ1-2
TGCAGCGTTGCTCCTAACTATGGCTACACCTTC
CSVAPNYGYTF
>NA|TRBV7-2|TRBD1|TRBJ2-2
TGTGCCAGCACCGCGACAGGGATGATTCTACGGGAGCTGTTTTTT
CASTATGMILRELFF